This T cell receptor beta chain was documented in a study of OX40 agonist ivuxolimab in advanced cancers. Study-level information: Each patient was given ivuxolimab into a vein every 2 weeks, at 0.01 to 10 mg/kg. Study-level points and caveats: In general, CD8+ T cells held more expanded clones than CD4+ did, on average. CD4+ and CD8+ T cells in blood underwent clonal expansion by week 6 at 0.1 to 3.0 mg/kg.

Autoimmune disease history or systemic immunosuppression led to patients being barred. The CDR3 is 16 residues long. V was shortened by 1 base and J by 0 bases, with 13 bases between the two germline ends. Germline CDR1 is MDHEN and CDR2 is SYDVKM. Some clones are missing from TCRdb's copy, which holds only in-frame ones; the method was immunoSEQ multiplex PCR. The sample carries approximately 66,000 clones, around 85% recorded once. To note about this clone: Its target is unknown.

This chain joins TRBV28 and TRBJ2-7; TRBD2 is a possible D gene (6 bases). The material sequenced was CD4+ or CD8+ T cells sorted from blood, taken in a trial of the OX40 agonist ivuxolimab. This TCR derives from an adult with an advanced solid tumor such as melanoma, head and neck, liver or kidney cancer. CDR3 nucleotide sequence: TGTGCCAGCAGTTTATCCCCTAGCGTAAGCTCCTACGAGCAGTACTTC. This sequence encodes CASSLSPSVSSYEQYF.